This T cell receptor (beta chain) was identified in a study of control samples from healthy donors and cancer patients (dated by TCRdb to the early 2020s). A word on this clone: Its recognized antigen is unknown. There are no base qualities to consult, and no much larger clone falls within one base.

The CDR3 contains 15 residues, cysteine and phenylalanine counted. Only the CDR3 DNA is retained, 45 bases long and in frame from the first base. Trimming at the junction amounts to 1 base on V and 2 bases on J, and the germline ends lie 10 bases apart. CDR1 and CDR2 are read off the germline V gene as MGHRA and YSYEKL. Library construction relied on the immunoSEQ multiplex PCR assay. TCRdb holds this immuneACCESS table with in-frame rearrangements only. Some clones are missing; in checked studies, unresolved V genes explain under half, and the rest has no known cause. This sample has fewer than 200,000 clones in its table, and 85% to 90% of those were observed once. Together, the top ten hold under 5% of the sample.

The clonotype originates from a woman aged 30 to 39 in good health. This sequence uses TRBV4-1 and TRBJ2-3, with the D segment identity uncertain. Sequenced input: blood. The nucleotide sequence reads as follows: TGCGCCAGCAGCCAAGGGCCTCGGTCCACAGATACGCAGTATTTT. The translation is CASSQGPRSTDTQYF.